The 20 T cell receptor beta chains below all came from one sample that was sequenced in a study of T-cell reconstitution after alpha-beta-depleted transplantation in children. Unique molecular identifiers featured in how the TCRbeta library was prepared. TCRdb fed the PCR reads into MiXCR, producing one record per CDR3 protein. The sample yields hundreds of thousands of distinct CDR3 sequences, approximately 19% seen once. Specimen: PBMCs, mostly from graft donor cells, collected 360 days after TCRalphabeta/CD19-depleted stem cell transplant. These receptors were collected from a male patient between 2 and 15 years old who had a stem cell transplant for acute lymphoblastic leukemia, so the T cells may come from the graft donor.

Turning to this clonotype: A read error is possible here, since a much larger clone lies one base away. The rearrangement joins TRBV10-3 to TRBJ2-5; D is unresolved. Germline loops: CDR1 ENHRY, CDR2 SYGVKD. CDR3 length: 13 residues. The CDR3 sequence is CTITVDPIETQYF. The CDR3 region has the DNA TGTACCATCACCGTGGACCCAATCGAGACCCAGTACTTC.

The rearrangement uses TRBV18 and TRBJ1-1, with D hard to call. Trimming left V 2 bases short and J 4 bases short, with 14 bases between. CDR1 is KGHSH and CDR2 is LQKENI in the germline V gene. The CDR3 totals 15 residues. The CDR3 loop reads CASSPFDTRGTEAFF. CDR3 nucleotides: TGTGCCAGCTCACCATTCGATACCCGGGGCACTGAAGCTTTCTTT.

In its sample, this clonotype was seen a few times. The chain is built from TRBV20-1 and TRBJ2-3; TRBD2 agrees at 8 bases. There are 15 residues in the CDR3. Germline CDR1 and CDR2: DFQATT and SNEGSKA (reference sequence). V shed 6 bases, J shed 5 bases, and the junction held 13 bases outside the gene matches. For the CDR3, the DNA is TGCAGTGCCCAGCCCAGCGGGGGTACGGGAGATACGCAGTATTTT. Translation: CSAQPSGGTGDTQYF.

The rearrangement links TRBV12-3 or TRBV12-4 to TRBJ1-5; TRBD1 matches at 8 bases. With V trimmed by 7 bases and J by 6 bases, 8 bases remained unmatched. The CDR3 extends over 14 amino acids. CDR3 DNA sequence: TGTGCCAGCATCTGGACAGGGTCAGGTCAGCCCCAGCATTTT. It codes for CASIWTGSGQPQHF.

The rearrangement uses TRBV11-2 and TRBJ1-1; D unresolved. The CDR3 covers 14 residues. Trimming took 2 bases from V and 4 from J, leaving 11 bases between them. The germline V gene has CDR1 SGHAT and CDR2 FQNNGV. The CDR3 DNA is TGTGCCAGCAGCTTAAGGACGGCGGGCACTGAAGCTTTCTTT. Encoded protein: CASSLRTAGTEAFF. Looking up the rest from reference TRBV11-2 and TRBJ1-1 gives the full variable domain: EAGVAQSPRYKIIEKRQSVAFWCNPISGHATLYWYQQILGQGPKLLIQFQNNGVVDDSQLPKDRFSAERLKGVDSTLKIQPAKLEDSAVYLCASSLRTAGTEAFFGQGTRLTVV.

The J gene is TRBJ2-5, the V gene TRBV12-3 or TRBV12-4, with a tentative D call TRBD2 (5 bases). Trimming removed 1 base from V and 4 bases from J, with 13 bases in between. The CDR3 totals 15 residues. The DNA for the CDR3 is TGTGCCAGCAGTTTAGTTTCTACCCGGGGAGAGACCCAGTACTTC. This sequence encodes CASSLVSTRGETQYF.

This clonotype was seen a few times. This sequence joins TRBV7-9 and TRBJ1-2, with D perhaps matching TRBD1 (5 bases). CDR3 size: 12 residues. Germline lookup yields CDR1 SEHNR and CDR2 FQNEAQ (reference sequence). Trimming took off 4 bases at V and 7 bases at J, with 10 bases between the two ends. The CDR3 reads CASSYARGGYTF. CDR3 DNA sequence: TGTGCCAGCAGCTATGCGAGGGGTGGCTACACCTTC.

This clonotype has at least ten counts. The chain uses TRBV12-3 or TRBV12-4 and TRBJ2-1; D gene uncertain. CDR3 length: 14 amino acids. Trimming left V 1 base short and J 1 base short, with 5 bases between. CDR3 sequence: CASSLGDSYNEQFF. The CDR3 DNA is TGTGCCAGCAGTTTAGGGGATTCCTACAATGAGCAGTTCTTC.

This clonotype was seen a few times. The CDR3 protein is CASSPRGGNTIYF. CDR3 nucleotide sequence: TGCGCCAGCAGCCCAAGAGGTGGAAACACCATATATTTT. The gene calls are TRBV4-3 and TRBJ1-3, with unresolved D. Germline V gives CDR1 LGHNA, CDR2 YSLEER. V lost 4 bases, J lost 3 bases, and 7 bases lay in between. The CDR3 is made up of 13 amino acids.

In its sample, this clonotype was seen many times. The rearrangement joins TRBV28 to TRBJ2-1, with D perhaps being TRBD1 or TRBD2 (6 bases each). This CDR3 comprises 14 residues. Looked up from germline, CDR1 is MDHEN and CDR2 is SYDVKM. V was pared by 3 bases and J by 6 bases, with 12 bases between. CDR3 nucleotide sequence: TGTGCCAGCAGTTTTTCCGGGGGCACCAATGAGCAGTTCTTC. Its translation is CASSFSGGTNEQFF.

This clonotype has more than one count but fewer than ten. The chain has TRBV7-2 and TRBJ2-7; 9 positions agree with TRBD1. Germline CDR1 and CDR2: SGHTA and FQGNSA. The trim removed 1 base at V and 6 bases at J, leaving 7 bases unmatched. The CDR3 has 15 amino acids. The CDR3 region is CASSLVGTGNGEQYF. In DNA, the CDR3 is TGTGCCAGCAGCTTAGTTGGGACAGGGAATGGCGAGCAGTACTTC.

The genes are TRBV10-3 and TRBJ2-3, with D perhaps assigned TRBD1 or TRBD2 (6 bases each). V dropped 8 bases and J dropped 4 bases, with 22 bases sitting between them. This CDR3 comprises 16 residues. Germline V lookup: CDR1 ENHRY, CDR2 SYGVKD. The chain's CDR3 is CAIGEEGVPFSDTQYF. The CDR3 DNA is TGTGCCATCGGGGAGGAGGGGGTACCCTTCTCAGATACGCAGTATTTT.

This clonotype was seen only a few times. The J gene is TRBJ1-1, the V gene TRBV29-1, with D maybe TRBD1 (5 bases). The CDR3 has 11 residues. The germline gives CDR1 SQVTM, CDR2 ANQGSEA. The V gene lost 4 bases and the J gene lost 6 bases, with 9 bases spanning the gap. CDR3 region: CSVGQGPEAFF. The CDR3 region has the DNA TGCAGCGTTGGGCAGGGCCCTGAAGCTTTCTTT.

The CDR3 sequence: CASSEQGNEQYF. The CDR3 DNA reads as TGTGCCAGCAGTGAGCAGGGGAACGAGCAGTACTTC. The chain carries TRBV25-1 and TRBJ2-7; D possibly corresponds to TRBD1 (6 bases). The CDR3 runs 12 residues. Trimming took off 3 bases at V and 5 bases at J, with 8 bases between the two ends. The germline gives CDR1 MGHDK, CDR2 SYGVNS.

The chain combines TRBV10-3 with TRBJ2-1; TRBD2 matches at 8 bases. The CDR3 spans 14 residues. V trimming: 3 bases; J trimming: 10 bases; junction bases outside the gene matches: 8. Germline V gene sequence: CDR1 ENHRY, CDR2 SYGVKD. In DNA form, the CDR3 reads TGTGCCATCAGTGACCTCGGACTAGCTAGCGAGCAGTTCTTC. This encodes CAISDLGLASEQFF.

This clonotype was counted a few times. The V gene is TRBV6-2 or TRBV6-3, the J gene TRBJ1-2; tentatively, D is TRBD1 (5 bases). This CDR3 is 13 amino acids long. CDR1 and CDR2 (germline): MNHEY, SVGEGT. V was shortened by 6 bases and J by 4 bases, with 12 bases between the two germline ends. CDR3 DNA: TGTGCCAGCAGGACGGGGGGATTCTATGGCTACACCTTC. This codes for CASRTGGFYGYTF.

This clonotype occurred once. V is TRBV5-1 and J is TRBJ2-7, with D tentatively TRBD1 or TRBD2 (5 bases each). The CDR3 extends over 17 amino acids. V dropped 0 bases and J dropped 2 bases, with 18 bases sitting between them. Germline values: CDR1 SGHRS, CDR2 YFSETQ. The CDR3 nucleotides read TGCGCCAGCAGCTTGGACCTAGCCCGGGACCGCGCCTACGAGCAGTACTTC. It translates to CASSLDLARDRAYEQYF.

Only a few counts were recorded for this clonotype. The chain recombines TRBV5-1 with TRBJ2-7, with a weak D call TRBD1 (5 bases). Germline V lookup: CDR1 SGHRS, CDR2 YFSETQ. The V gene lost 0 bases and the J gene lost 3 bases, with 10 bases spanning the gap. This CDR3 spans 14 amino acids. The CDR3 DNA reads TGCGCCAGCAGCTTGGCACAGGCCAACTACGAGCAGTACTTC. Translation gives CASSLAQANYEQYF. Supplemented by reference TRBV5-1 and TRBJ2-7, the full variable domain reads KAGVTQTPRYLIKTRGQQVTLSCSPISGHRSVSWYQQTPGQGLQFLFEYFSETQRNKGNFPGRFSGRQFSNSRSEMNVSTLELGDSALYLCASSLAQANYEQYFGPGTRLTVT.

The chain couples TRBV12-3 or TRBV12-4 to TRBJ2-1; D not certain. The CDR3 totals 13 residues. Trimming pared 1 base from V and 8 bases from J, leaving 9 bases between. This chain's CDR3 is CASSLGGSHEQFF. The CDR3 region has the DNA TGTGCCAGCAGTTTAGGAGGTAGTCATGAGCAGTTCTTC.

The chain is built from TRBV20-1 and TRBJ1-4; D gene unclear. The V end lost 5 bases, the J end lost 6 bases, and 10 bases lay between the germline ends. Germline assignment: CDR1 DFQATT and CDR2 SNEGSKA (reference sequence). The CDR3 contains 12 residues. As DNA, the CDR3 is TGCAGTGCTCCTCGGGAGGATGAAAAACTGTTTTTT. As protein: CSAPREDEKLFF.